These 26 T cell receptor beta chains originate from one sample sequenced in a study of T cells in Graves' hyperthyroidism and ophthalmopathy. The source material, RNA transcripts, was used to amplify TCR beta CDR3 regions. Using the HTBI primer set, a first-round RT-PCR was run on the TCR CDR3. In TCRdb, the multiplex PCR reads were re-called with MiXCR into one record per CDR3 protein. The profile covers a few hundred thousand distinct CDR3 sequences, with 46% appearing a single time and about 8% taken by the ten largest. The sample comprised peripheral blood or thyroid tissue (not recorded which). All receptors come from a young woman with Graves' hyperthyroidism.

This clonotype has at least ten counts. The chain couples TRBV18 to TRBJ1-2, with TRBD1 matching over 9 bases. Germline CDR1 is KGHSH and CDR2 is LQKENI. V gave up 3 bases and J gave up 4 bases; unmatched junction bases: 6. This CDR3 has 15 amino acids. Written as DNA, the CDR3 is TGTGCCAGCTCACCTACCGGACAGGGGTCCTATGGCTACACCTTC. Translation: CASSPTGQGSYGYTF.

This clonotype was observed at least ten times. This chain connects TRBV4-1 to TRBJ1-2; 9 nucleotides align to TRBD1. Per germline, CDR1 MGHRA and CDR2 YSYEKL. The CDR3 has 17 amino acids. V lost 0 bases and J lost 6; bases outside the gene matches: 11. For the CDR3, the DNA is TGCGCCAGCAGCCAAGAACCCCAACGACAGGGGGGAAATGGCTACACCTTC. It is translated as CASSQEPQRQGGNGYTF.

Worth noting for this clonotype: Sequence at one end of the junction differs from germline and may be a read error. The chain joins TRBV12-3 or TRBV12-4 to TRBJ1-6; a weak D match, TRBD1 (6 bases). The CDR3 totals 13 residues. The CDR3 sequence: CASSFTGNSPLHF. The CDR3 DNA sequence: TGCGCCAGCAGCTTTACAGGGAATTCACCCCTCCACTTT.

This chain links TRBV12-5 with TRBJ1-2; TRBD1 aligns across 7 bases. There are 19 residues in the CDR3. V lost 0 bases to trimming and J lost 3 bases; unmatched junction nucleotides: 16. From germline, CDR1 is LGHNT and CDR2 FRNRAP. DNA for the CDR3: TGTGCTAGTGGTTTGGTACTACTCGACAGGGCGCCTCCCTACTATGGCTACACCTTC. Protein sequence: CASGLVLLDRAPPYYGYTF.

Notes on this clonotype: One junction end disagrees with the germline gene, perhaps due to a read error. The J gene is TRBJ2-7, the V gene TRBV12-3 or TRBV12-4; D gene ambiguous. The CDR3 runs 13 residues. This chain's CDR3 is CANSLFRKDEQYF. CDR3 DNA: TGTGCCAACAGTTTATTTCGGAAGGACGAGCAGTACTTC.

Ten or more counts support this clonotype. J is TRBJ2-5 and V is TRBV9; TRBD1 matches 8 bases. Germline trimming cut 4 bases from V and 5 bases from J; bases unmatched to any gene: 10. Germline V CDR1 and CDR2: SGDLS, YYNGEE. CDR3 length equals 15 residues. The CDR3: CASSPSPGGIETQYF. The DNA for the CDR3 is TGTGCCAGCAGCCCCTCACCAGGGGGCATCGAGACCCAGTACTTC. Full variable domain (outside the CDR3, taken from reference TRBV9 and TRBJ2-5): DSGVTQTPKHLITATGQRVTLRCSPRSGDLSVYWYQQSLDQGLQFLIQYYNGEERAKGNILERFSAQQFPDLHSELNLSSLELGDSALYFCASSPSPGGIETQYFGPGTRLLVL.

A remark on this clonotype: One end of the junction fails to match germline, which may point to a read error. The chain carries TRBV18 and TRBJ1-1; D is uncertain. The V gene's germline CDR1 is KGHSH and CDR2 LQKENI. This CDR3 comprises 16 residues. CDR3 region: CASSPTFPQLNIEAFF. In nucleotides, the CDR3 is TGTGCCAGCTCACCAACGTTCCCGCAGCTGAACATTGAAGCTTTCTTT.

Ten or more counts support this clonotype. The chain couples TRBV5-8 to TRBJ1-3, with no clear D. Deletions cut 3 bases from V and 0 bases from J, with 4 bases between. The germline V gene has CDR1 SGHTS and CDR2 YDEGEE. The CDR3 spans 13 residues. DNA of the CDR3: TGTGCCAGCAGCTCTTTCTCTGGAAACACCATATATTTT. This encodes CASSSFSGNTIYF.

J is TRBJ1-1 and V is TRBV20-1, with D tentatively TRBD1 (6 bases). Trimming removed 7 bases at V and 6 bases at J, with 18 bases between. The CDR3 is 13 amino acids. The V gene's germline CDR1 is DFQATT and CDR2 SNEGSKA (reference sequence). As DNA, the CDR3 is TGCAGTGTCCTACCCCCAGGGGTTTCTGAAGCTTTCTTT. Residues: CSVLPPGVSEAFF.

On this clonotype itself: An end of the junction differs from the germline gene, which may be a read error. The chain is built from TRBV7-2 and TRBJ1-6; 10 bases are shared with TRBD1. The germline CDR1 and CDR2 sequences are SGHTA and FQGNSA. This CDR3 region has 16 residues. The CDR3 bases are TGTGCTAGCAGCCAAGGGACAGGGGTTTATAATTCACCCCTCCACTTT. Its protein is CASSQGTGVYNSPLHF.

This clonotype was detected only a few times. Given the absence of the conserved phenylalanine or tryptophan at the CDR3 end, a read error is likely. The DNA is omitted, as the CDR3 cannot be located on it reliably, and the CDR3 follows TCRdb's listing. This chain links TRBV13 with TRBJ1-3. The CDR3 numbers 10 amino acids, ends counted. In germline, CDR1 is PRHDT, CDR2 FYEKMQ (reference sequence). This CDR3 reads CAIPELAENT.

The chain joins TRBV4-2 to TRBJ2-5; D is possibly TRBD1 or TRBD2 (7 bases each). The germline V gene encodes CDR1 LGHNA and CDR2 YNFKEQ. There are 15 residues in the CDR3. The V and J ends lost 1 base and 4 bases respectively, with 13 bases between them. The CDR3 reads CASSQVQGGRETQYF. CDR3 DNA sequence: TGTGCCAGCAGCCAAGTGCAGGGGGGGCGAGAGACCCAGTACTTC.

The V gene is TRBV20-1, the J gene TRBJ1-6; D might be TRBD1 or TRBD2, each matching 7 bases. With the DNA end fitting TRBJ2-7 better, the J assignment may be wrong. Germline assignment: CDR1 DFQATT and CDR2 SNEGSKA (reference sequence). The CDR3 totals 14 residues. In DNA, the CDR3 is TGCAGTGCTCTCAGGGGGGGGTATTACAATGAGCAGTACTTC. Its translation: CSALRGGYYNEQYF.

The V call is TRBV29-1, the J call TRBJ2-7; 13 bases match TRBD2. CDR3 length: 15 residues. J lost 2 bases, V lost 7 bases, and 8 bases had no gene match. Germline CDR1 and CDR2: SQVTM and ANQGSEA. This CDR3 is CSARTSGSEAYEQYF. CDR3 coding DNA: TGCAGCGCCCGGACTAGCGGGAGTGAGGCCTACGAGCAGTACTTC.

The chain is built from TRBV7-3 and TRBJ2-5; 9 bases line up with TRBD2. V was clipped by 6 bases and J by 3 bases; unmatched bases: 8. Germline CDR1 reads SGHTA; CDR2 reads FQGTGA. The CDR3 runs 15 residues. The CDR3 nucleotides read TGTGCCAGCAGTTTCGGGGCTAGCGGGGAAGAGACCCAGTACTTC. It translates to CASSFGASGEETQYF.

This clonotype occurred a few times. CDR3: CASTRAGGPLFEQFF. DNA of the CDR3: TGTGCCAGCACCCGAGCGGGAGGGCCTTTGTTTGAGCAGTTCTTC. The chain uses TRBV12-3 or TRBV12-4 and TRBJ2-7; 10 bases agree with TRBD2. The J call is uncertain, as TRBJ2-1 better fits the DNA end. This CDR3 has 15 amino acids.

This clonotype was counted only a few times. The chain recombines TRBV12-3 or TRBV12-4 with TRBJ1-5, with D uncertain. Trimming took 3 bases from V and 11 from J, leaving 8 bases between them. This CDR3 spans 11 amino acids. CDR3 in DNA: TGTGCCAGCAGTTTCGAAGAGACCCAGCATTTT. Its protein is CASSFEETQHF.

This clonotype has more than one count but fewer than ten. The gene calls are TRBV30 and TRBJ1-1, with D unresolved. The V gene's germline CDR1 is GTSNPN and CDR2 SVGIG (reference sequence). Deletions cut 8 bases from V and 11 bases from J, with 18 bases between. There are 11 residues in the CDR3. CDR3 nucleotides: TGTGCCGGAGGTGGTGCGCGGCGCGCTTTCTTT. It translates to CAGGGARRAFF.

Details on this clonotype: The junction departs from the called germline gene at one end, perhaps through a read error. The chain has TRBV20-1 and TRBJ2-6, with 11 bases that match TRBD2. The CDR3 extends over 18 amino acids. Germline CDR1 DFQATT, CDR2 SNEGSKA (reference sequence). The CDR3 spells CSARPGLAAVSGTNVLTF. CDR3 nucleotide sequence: TGCAGTGCTAGACCGGGACTAGCGGCAGTAAGTGGGACCAACGTCCTGACTTTC.

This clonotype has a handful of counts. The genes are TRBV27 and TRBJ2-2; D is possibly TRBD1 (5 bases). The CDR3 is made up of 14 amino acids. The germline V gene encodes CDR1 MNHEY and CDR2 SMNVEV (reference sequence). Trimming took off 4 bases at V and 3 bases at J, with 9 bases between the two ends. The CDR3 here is CASSSQGYTGELFF. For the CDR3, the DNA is TGTGCCAGCAGTTCGCAGGGTTACACCGGGGAGCTGTTTTTT.

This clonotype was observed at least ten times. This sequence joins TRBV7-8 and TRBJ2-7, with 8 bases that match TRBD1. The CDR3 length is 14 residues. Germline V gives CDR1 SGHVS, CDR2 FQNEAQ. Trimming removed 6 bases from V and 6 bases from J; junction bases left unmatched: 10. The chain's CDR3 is CASRSRPQGAEQYF. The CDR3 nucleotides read TGTGCCAGCAGGTCGCGACCCCAGGGGGCCGAGCAGTACTTC.

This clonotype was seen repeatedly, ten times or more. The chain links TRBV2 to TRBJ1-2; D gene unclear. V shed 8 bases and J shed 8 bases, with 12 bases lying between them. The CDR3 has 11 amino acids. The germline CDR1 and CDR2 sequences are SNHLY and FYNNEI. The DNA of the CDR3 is TGTGCCAGCTCCCTTCTGGACGGCTACACCTTC. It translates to CASSLLDGYTF.

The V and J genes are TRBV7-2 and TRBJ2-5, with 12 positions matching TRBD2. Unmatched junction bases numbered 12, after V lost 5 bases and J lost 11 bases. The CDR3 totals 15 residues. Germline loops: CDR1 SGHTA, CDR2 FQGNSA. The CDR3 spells CASSTRLAGVDTQYF. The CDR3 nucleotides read TGTGCCAGCAGCACGAGACTAGCGGGAGTAGATACGCAGTACTTC.

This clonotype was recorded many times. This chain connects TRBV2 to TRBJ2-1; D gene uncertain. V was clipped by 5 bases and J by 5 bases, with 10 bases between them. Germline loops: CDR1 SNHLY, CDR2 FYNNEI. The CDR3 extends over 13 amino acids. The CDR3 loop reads CASSQDLDNEQFF. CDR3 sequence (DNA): TGTGCCAGCAGTCAAGACCTCGACAATGAGCAGTTCTTC. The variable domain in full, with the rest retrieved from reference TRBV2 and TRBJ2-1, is EPEVTQTPSHQVTQMGQEVILRCVPISNHLYFYWYRQILGQKVEFLVSFYNNEISEKSEIFDDQFSVERPDGSNFTLKIRSTKLEDSAMYFCASSQDLDNEQFFGPGTRLTVL.

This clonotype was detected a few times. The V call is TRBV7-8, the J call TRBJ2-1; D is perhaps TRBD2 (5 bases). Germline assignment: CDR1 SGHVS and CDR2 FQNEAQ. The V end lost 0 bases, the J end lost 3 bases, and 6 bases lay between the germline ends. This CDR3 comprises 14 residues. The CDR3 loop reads CASSLAGDYNEQFF. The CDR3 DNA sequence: TGTGCCAGCAGCTTAGCGGGAGACTACAATGAGCAGTTCTTC.

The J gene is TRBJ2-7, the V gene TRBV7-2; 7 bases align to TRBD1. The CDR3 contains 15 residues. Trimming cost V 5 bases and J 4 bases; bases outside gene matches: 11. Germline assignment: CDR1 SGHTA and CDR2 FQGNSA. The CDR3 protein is CASSKDRALGYEQYF. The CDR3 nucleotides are TGTGCCAGCAGCAAAGACAGGGCTTTGGGTTACGAGCAGTACTTC.